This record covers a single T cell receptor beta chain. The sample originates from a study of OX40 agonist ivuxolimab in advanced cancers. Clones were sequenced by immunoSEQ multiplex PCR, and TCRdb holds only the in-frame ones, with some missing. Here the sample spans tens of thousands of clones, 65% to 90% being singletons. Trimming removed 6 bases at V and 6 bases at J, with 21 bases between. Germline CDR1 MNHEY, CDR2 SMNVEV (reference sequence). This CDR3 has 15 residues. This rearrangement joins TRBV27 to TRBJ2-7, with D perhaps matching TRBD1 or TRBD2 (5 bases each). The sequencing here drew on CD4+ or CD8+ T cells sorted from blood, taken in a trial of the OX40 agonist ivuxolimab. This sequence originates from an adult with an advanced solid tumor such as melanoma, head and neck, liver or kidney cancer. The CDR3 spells CASRSGGNLGGEQYF. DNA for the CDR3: TGTGCCAGCAGATCTGGGGGAAACCTCGGAGGCGAGCAGTACTTC.